This T cell receptor beta chain was retrieved from a study of blood T cell repertoires in COVID-19. The overall study: Specimens from acute and convalescent COVID-19 originated in the United States, Italy and Spain. T cells, B-cell-depleted T cells, or PBMCs provided the cDNA or gDNA that served as material.

The data were produced by immunoSEQ multiplex PCR, yet TCRdb's version contains in-frame clones alone and is incomplete. This table has 140,000 or so clones, 65% to 90% appearing once. The V end was cut by 6 bases, the J end by 9 bases, with 21 bases between. Germline loops: CDR1 SGHKS, CDR2 YYEKEE (reference sequence). The CDR3 runs to 15 residues. The sequence was collected from a man in his sixties with active or convalescent COVID-19. This chain uses TRBV5-5 with TRBJ2-2, with D maybe TRBD1 (6 bases). Sequencing was carried out using peripheral blood. CDR3 nucleotides: TGTGCCAGCACACCGGGACAAGGAGTGCCCAGGGAGCTGTTTTTT. Translating it yields CASTPGQGVPRELFF.